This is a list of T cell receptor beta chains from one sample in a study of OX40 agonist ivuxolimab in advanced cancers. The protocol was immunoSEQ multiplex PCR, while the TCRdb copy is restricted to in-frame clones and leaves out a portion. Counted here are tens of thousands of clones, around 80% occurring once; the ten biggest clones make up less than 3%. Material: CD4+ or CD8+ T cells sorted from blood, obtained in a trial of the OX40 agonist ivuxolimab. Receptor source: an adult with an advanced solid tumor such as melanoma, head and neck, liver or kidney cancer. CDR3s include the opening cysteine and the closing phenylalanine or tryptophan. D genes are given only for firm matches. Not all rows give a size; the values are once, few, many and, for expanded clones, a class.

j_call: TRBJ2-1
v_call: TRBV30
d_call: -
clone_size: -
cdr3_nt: TGTGCCTGGAGGCGCACTTCGAGCTCCTACAATGAGCAGTTCTTC
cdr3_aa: CAWRRTSSSYNEQFF

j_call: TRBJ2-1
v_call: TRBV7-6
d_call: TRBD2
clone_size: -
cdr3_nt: TGTGCCAGCAGCCCCACACCCCGACTAGCGGCATCCTATTACAATGAGCAGTTCTTC
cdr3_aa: CASSPTPRLAASYYNEQFF

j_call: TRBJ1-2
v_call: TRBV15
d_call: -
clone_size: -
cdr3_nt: TGTGCCACCAGCATAAAACCTACCGGACGGCCAAACTATGGCTACACCTTC
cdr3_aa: CATSIKPTGRPNYGYTF

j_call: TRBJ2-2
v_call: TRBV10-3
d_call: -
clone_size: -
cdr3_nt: TGTGCCATCGCCACTAGTCCTTCGCGGGTAAGGACCGGGGAGCTGTTTTTT
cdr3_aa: CAIATSPSRVRTGELFF

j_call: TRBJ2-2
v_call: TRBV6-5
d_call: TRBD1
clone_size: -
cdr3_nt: TGTGCCAGCAGTTTAGGGGGCATCACCGGGGAGCTGTTTTTT
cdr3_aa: CASSLGGITGELFF

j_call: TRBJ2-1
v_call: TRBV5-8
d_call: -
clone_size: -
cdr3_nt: TGTGCCAGCAGCTCCAGGGTCCTCGAGCAGTTCTTC
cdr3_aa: CASSSRVLEQFF

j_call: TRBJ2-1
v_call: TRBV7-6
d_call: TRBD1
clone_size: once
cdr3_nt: TGTGCCAGCAGCCGACAGGGAAACAATGAGCAGTTCTTC
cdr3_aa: CASSRQGNNEQFF

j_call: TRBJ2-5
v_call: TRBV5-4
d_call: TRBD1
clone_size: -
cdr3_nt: TGTGCCAGCAGGTTCGGACAGGGGTCAGAGACCCAGTACTTC
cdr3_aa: CASRFGQGSETQYF

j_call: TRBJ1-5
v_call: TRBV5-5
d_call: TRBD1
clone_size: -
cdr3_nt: TGTGCCAGCAGCTTGCAAGGACAGGGCAATCAGCCCCAGCATTTT
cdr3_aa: CASSLQGQGNQPQHF

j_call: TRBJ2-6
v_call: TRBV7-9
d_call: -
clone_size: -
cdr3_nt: TGTGCCAGCAGCCGAGGGCAGGGTGGAGTTTCTGGGGCCAACGTCCTGACTTTC
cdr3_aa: CASSRGQGGVSGANVLTF

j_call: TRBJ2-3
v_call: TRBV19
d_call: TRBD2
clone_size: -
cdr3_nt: TGTGCCAGTAGTCTGCGGGAGGGCTCGGGCACAGATACGCAGTATTTT
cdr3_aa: CASSLREGSGTDTQYF

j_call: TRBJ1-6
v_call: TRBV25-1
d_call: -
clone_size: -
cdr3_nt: TGTGCCAGCAGTGAACCCCCCGGCTCACCCCTCCACTTT
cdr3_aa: CASSEPPGSPLHF

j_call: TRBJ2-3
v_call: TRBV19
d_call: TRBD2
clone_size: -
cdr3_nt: TGTGCCAGTAACCCTAGCGGATACACAGATACGCAGTATTTT
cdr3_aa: CASNPSGYTDTQYF

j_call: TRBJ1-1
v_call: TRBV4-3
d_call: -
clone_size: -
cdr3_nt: TGCGCCAGCAGCCAAGGAGTTGGTAAGGCGTGGGGGGGCACTGAAGCTTTCTTT
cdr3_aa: CASSQGVGKAWGGTEAFF

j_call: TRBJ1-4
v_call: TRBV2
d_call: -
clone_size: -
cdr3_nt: TGTGCCAGCAGTCCCCGCAGGGTATCGGAAAAACTGTTTTTT
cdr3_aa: CASSPRRVSEKLFF

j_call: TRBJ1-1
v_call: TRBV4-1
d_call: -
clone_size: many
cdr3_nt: TGCGCCAGCAGAGACCCCAGGAAGGGGCAACAGGCGGACACTGAAGCTTTCTTT
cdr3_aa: CASRDPRKGQQADTEAFF

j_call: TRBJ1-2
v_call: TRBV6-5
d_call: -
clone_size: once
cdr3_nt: TGTGCCAGCAGTTACGACGACTTAGGCCGCGGCTACACCTTC
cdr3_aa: CASSYDDLGRGYTF

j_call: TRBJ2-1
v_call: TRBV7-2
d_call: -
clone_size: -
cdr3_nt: TGTGCCAGCAGCCGGATCTACAATGAGCAGTTCTTC
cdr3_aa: CASSRIYNEQFF

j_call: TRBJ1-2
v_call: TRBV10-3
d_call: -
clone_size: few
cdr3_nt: TGTGCCATCAGCGCTCACCGGACCGAGGACTATGGCTACACCTTC
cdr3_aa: CAISAHRTEDYGYTF

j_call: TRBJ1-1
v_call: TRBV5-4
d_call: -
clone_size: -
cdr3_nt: TGTGCCAGCAGCTTAGGGAGGAACACTGAAGCTTTCTTT
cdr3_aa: CASSLGRNTEAFF

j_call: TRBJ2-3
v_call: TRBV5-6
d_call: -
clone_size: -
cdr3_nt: TGTGCCAGCAGCTTAATGGGAAGTACGCAGTATTTT
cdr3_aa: CASSLMGSTQYF

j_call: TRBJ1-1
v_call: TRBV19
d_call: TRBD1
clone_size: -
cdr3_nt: TGTGCCAGTAGTAGGGGGACAGGCGCTGAAGCTTTCTTT
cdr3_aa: CASSRGTGAEAFF

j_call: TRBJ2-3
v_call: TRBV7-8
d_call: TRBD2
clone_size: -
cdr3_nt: TGTGCCAGCAGACCTAGCGGAGATACGCAGTATTTT
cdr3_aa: CASRPSGDTQYF

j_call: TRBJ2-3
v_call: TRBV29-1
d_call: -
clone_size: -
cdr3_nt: TGCAGCGTTGGGGGGCAGTTTTCAGATACGCAGTATTTT
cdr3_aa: CSVGGQFSDTQYF

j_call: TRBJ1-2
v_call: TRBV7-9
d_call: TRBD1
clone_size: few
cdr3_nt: TGTGCCAGCAGCTACCGGACAGGGGGCATTGGCTACACCTTC
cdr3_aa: CASSYRTGGIGYTF

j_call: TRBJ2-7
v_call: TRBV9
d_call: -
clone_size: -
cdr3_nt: TGTGCCAGCAGCGTAGGGCCAAGACTGGAGCAGTACTTC
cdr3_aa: CASSVGPRLEQYF

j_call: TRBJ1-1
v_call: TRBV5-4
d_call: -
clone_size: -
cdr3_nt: TGTGCCAGCAGCATACAGGGTACTAACACTGAAGCTTTCTTT
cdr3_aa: CASSIQGTNTEAFF

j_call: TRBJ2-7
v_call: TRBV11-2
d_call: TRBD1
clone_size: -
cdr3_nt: TGTGCCGAACGGGGACAGGCCTACGAGCAGTACTTC
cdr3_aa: CAERGQAYEQYF

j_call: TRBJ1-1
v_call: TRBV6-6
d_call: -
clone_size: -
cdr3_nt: TGTGCCAGCAGCCAAAGGGGGAGGAAAGCTTTCTTT
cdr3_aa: CASSQRGRKAFF

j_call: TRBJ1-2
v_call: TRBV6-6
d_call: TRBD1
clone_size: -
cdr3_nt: TGTGCCAGCAGTTACCGACAGGGGAGCTATGGCTACACCTTC
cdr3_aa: CASSYRQGSYGYTF

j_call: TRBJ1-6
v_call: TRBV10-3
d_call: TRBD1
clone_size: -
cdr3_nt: TGTGCCATCAGTGGACAGGGGGATTCACCCCTCCACTTT
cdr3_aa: CAISGQGDSPLHF

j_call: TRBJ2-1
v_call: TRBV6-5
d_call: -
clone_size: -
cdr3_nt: TGTGCCAGCAGTTACCGGGAATACAATGAGCAGTTCTTC
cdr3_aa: CASSYREYNEQFF

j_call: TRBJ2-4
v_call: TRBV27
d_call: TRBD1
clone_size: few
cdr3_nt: TGTGCCAGCAGTTTAAGGATTAGGACAGGGGAAGCCAAAAACATTCAGTACTTC
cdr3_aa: CASSLRIRTGEAKNIQYF

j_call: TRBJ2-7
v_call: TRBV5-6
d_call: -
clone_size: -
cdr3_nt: TGTGCCAGCAGCTTGAGAGGTGCCAATACGGGGACAAAGCAGTACTTC
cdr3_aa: CASSLRGANTGTKQYF

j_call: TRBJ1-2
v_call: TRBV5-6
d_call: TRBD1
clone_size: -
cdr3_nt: TGTGCCAGCAGTCCCCTGGCAGGGGGAGACTATGGCTACACCTTC
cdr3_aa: CASSPLAGGDYGYTF

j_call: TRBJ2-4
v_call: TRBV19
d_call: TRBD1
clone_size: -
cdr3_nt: TGTGCCAGTACCCCACAGGGGGCGCGAGGAAACATTCAGTACTTC
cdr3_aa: CASTPQGARGNIQYF

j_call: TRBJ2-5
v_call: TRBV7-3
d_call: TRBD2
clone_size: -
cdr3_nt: TGTGCCAGCAGCTTAGGAGGGAGGGCCGGGGAGCAGTACTTC
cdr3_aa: CASSLGGRAGEQYF